This entry lists 9 T cell receptor beta chains sequenced from one sample in a study of T cells in Graves' hyperthyroidism and ophthalmopathy. Amplification of TCR beta CDR3 regions was performed using RNA transcripts as template. HTBI primers were used for first-round RT-PCR of the TCR CDR3. TCRdb processed the multiplex PCR reads anew with MiXCR; each CDR3 protein has one entry. This sample carries approximately 46,000 distinct CDR3 sequences, 45% to 50% of them seen once, and the ten largest clones take roughly 32%. Sequencing input: peripheral blood or thyroid tissue (not recorded which). These receptors were collected from a woman aged 45-60 years with Graves' hyperthyroidism.

Comments on this clonotype: This may stem from a read error, because a much larger clone lies one nucleotide away. The CDR3 ends on some other residue instead of the conserved phenylalanine or tryptophan, so this is likely a read error. The V and J genes are TRBV9 and TRBJ1-1; a weak D match, TRBD1 (5 bases). CDR3 size: 13 residues. The germline gives CDR1 SGDLS, CDR2 YYNGEE. V lost 4 bases and J 11 bases, leaving 18 bases between the germline ends. The CDR3 region is CASSQDRDRGAFL. The CDR3 region has the DNA TGTGCCAGCAGCCAAGATCGGGACCGGGGGGCTTTCCTT.

About this clonotype itself: The CDR3 carries no conserved terminal phenylalanine or tryptophan, so it likely arises from a read error. The CDR3 nucleotides are TGCAGTGCCAGACGGACTACGGCGTACAATGAGCAGTTCTCC. It yields the protein CSARRTTAYNEQFS. The chain employs TRBV20-1 and TRBJ2-1; D is perhaps TRBD2 (6 bases). Germline V lookup: CDR1 DFQATT, CDR2 SNEGSKA (reference sequence). V was pared by 6 bases and J by 4 bases, with 16 bases between. This CDR3 spans 14 amino acids.

The V gene is TRBV29-1, the J gene TRBJ1-2; 7 bases fit TRBD1. The CDR3 runs 13 residues. The J segment lost 5 bases and the V segment lost 7 bases, leaving 10 bases of the junction unmatched. Germline lookup yields CDR1 SQVTM and CDR2 ANQGSEA. CDR3 DNA sequence: TGCAGCGCTAAACTTCCGGGACAGTATGGCTACACCTTC. As protein: CSAKLPGQYGYTF.

The V gene is TRBV24-1, the J gene TRBJ2-5; D is undetermined. The CDR3 loop spans 14 amino acids. CDR1 is KGHDR and CDR2 is SFDVKD in the germline V gene. V dropped 3 bases and J dropped 4 bases, with 11 bases sitting between them. CDR3 residues: CATSDPRHGETQYF. In nucleotides, the CDR3 is TGTGCCACCAGTGATCCTCGGCATGGAGAGACCCAGTACTTC.

Many counts were recorded for this clonotype. The chain combines TRBV5-1 with TRBJ2-5, with unresolved D. V was shortened by 3 bases and J by 2 bases, with 8 bases between the two germline ends. Looked up from germline, CDR1 is SGHRS and CDR2 is YFSETQ. CDR3 length: 13 residues. The CDR3 DNA reads TGCGCCAGCAGCTGGCCCAGTCAAGAGACCCAGTACTTC. It yields the protein CASSWPSQETQYF.

The genes are TRBV7-9 and TRBJ1-5, with 11 bases lining up with TRBD1. The CDR3 covers 16 residues. Germline loops: CDR1 SEHNR, CDR2 FQNEAQ (reference sequence). V gave up 4 bases and J gave up 2 bases; unmatched junction bases: 4. CDR3 sequence: CASSSGQGAGNQPQHF. In nucleotides, the CDR3 is TGTGCCAGCAGCTCAGGACAGGGGGCTGGCAATCAGCCCCAGCATTTT. Together with reference TRBV7-9 and TRBJ1-5, the CDR3 gives the full variable domain: DTGVSQNPRHKITKRGQNVTFRCDPISEHNRLYWYRQTLGQGPEFLTYFQNEAQLEKSRLLSDRFSAERPKGSFSTLEIQRTEQGDSAMYLCASSSGQGAGNQPQHFGDGTRLSIL.

The CDR3 sequence: CSAPRLAGRVGETQYF. CDR3 DNA: TGCAGTGCACCTCGACTAGCGGGTCGAGTAGGAGAGACCCAGTACTTC. V gene TRBV20-1 combines with J gene TRBJ2-5; 10 bases line up with TRBD2. The CDR3 is 16 residues long. The V segment lost 6 bases and the J segment 4 bases; nucleotides outside the gene matches: 14. The germline CDR1 and CDR2 sequences are DFQATT and SNEGSKA (reference sequence).

This clonotype was seen repeatedly, ten times or more. The chain employs TRBV19 and TRBJ2-3; D call uncertain. This CDR3 is 14 amino acids long. V lost 6 bases and J lost 0, with 10 bases in between. Germline V CDR1 and CDR2: LNHDA, SQIVND (reference sequence). This chain's CDR3 is CASRPWESTDTQYF. The CDR3 nucleotides read TGTGCCAGTAGGCCCTGGGAAAGCACAGATACGCAGTATTTT.

In this sample, this clonotype is medium-sized (0.01 to 0.1%). The V and J genes are TRBV12-3 or TRBV12-4 and TRBJ1-5; D unresolved. There are 13 residues in the CDR3. V was clipped by 3 bases and J by 4 bases, with 7 bases between them. CDR3 sequence reads: CASSFMRNQPQHF. DNA of the CDR3: TGTGCCAGCAGTTTCATGAGGAATCAGCCCCAGCATTTT.